Below are 24 T cell receptor beta chains sequenced from a single sample in a study of cytomegalovirus exposure and HLA in healthy donors. TCRdb's table, derived via immunoSEQ multiplex PCR, lists solely in-frame clones and lacks some. Of tens of thousands of clones listed, 94% are singletons. The specimen sequenced was PBMCs. These receptors came from a man aged 18 to 30 in good health and CMV-seropositive.

The CDR3 region has the DNA TGTGCCAGCAGTGAAGGGGGCAGATGGAGGTCCCGGCGTGATACGCAGTATTTT. Translation: CASSEGGRWRSRRDTQYF. This chain joins TRBV25-1 and TRBJ2-3; D is possibly TRBD1 (6 bases). CDR1 and CDR2 from the germline V gene are MGHDK and SYGVNS. The CDR3 is 18 residues long. The germline V and J ends were trimmed by 2 bases and 6 bases, with 24 bases remaining between them.

V and J are TRBV28 and TRBJ1-1; 10 bases are shared with TRBD1. This CDR3 is built from 13 residues. The J segment lost 8 bases and the V segment lost 7 bases, leaving 7 bases of the junction unmatched. Germline V lookup: CDR1 MDHEN, CDR2 SYDVKM. DNA of the CDR3: TGTGCCAGCATTTACCGACAGGGGGCGGAAGCTTTCTTT. Its protein is CASIYRQGAEAFF. The complete variable domain, with remaining parts taken from reference TRBV28 and TRBJ1-1, reads DVKVTQSSRYLVKRTGEKVFLECVQDMDHENMFWYRQDPGLGLRLIYFSYDVKMKEKGDIPEGYSVSREKKERFSLILESASTNQTSMYLCASIYRQGAEAFFGQGTRLTVV.

The J gene is TRBJ2-3, the V gene TRBV9; tentatively, D is TRBD1 (6 bases). The CDR3 is 21 amino acids. Trimming took off 3 bases at V and 8 bases at J, with 37 bases between the two ends. Per germline, CDR1 SGDLS and CDR2 YYNGEE. The CDR3 region has the DNA TGTGCCAGCAGCGGCTCCCAGGGGAAATTGGCCCCAGCGGCACTTGGTGGTACGCAGTATTTT. It specifies CASSGSQGKLAPAALGGTQYF. The full variable domain, rest sourced from reference TRBV9 and TRBJ2-3, is DSGVTQTPKHLITATGQRVTLRCSPRSGDLSVYWYQQSLDQGLQFLIQYYNGEERAKGNILERFSAQQFPDLHSELNLSSLELGDSALYFCASSGSQGKLAPAALGGTQYFGPGTRLTVL.

This chain uses TRBV10-3 with TRBJ2-7, with TRBD1 matching 11 bases. V trimming: 3 bases; J trimming: 1 base; junction bases outside the gene matches: 2. This CDR3 is built from 15 residues. The V gene's germline CDR1 is ENHRY and CDR2 SYGVKD. The CDR3 DNA is TGTGCCATCAGTGACCGGGACAGGGGGTCCTACGAGCAGTACTTC. Amino acids: CAISDRDRGSYEQYF.

In DNA, the CDR3 is TGTGCCAGCAGTCTTGGCTTGTACAATGAGCAGTTCTTC. This codes for CASSLGLYNEQFF. The chain combines TRBV6-1 with TRBJ2-1; no definite D call. The germline gives CDR1 MNHNS, CDR2 SASEGT. V dropped 5 bases and J dropped 4 bases, with 9 bases sitting between them. This CDR3 is built from 13 residues.

The rearrangement links TRBV19 to TRBJ2-7; a possible D gene is TRBD2 (6 bases). CDR3 length: 14 residues. The germline V and J ends were trimmed by 2 bases and 3 bases, with 11 bases remaining between them. Per germline, CDR1 LNHDA and CDR2 SQIVND (reference sequence). CDR3 DNA sequence: TGTGCCAGTAGTATAACCGGGGGAGGCTACGAGCAGTACTTC. Translating gives CASSITGGGYEQYF.

The J gene is TRBJ2-2, the V gene TRBV30; D call uncertain. This CDR3 has 11 residues. From germline, CDR1 is GTSNPN and CDR2 SVGIG (reference sequence). The germline V and J ends were trimmed by 8 bases and 3 bases, with 7 bases remaining between them. CDR3 in DNA: TGTGCCCTTAGCTACACCGGGGAGCTGTTTTTT. Residues: CALSYTGELFF.

This clone was found a few times. CDR3 nucleotide sequence: TGCGCCAGCAGTGAGTCTCCGGGTTCAGATACGCAGTATTTT. Protein product: CASSESPGSDTQYF. This chain connects TRBV10-1 to TRBJ2-3; no firm D call. The CDR3 has 14 residues. V lost 0 bases and J lost 4, with 8 bases in between. Germline V gene sequence: CDR1 WNHNN, CDR2 SYGVQD (reference sequence).

V is TRBV5-4 and J is TRBJ2-3; 7 nucleotides agree with TRBD2. V lost 0 bases to trimming and J lost 4 bases; unmatched junction nucleotides: 8. The germline CDR1 and CDR2 sequences are SGHNT and YYREEE (reference sequence). There are 16 residues in the CDR3. CDR3: CASSLAGGREADTQYF. As DNA, the CDR3 is TGTGCCAGCAGCTTGGCGGGAGGAAGGGAGGCAGATACGCAGTATTTT.

The chain joins TRBV7-2 to TRBJ2-1, with 8 bases fitting TRBD2. CDR1 is SGHTA, CDR2 FQGNSA, per germline. Trimming removed 5 bases from V and 3 bases from J; junction bases left unmatched: 6. The CDR3 contains 15 residues. DNA for the CDR3: TGTGCCAGCAGCCCGGACCGGGGGGGCTACAATGAGCAGTTCTTC. Amino acid sequence: CASSPDRGGYNEQFF.

This chain links TRBV7-8 with TRBJ2-5; 7 bases are shared with TRBD1. V gave up 6 bases and J gave up 1 base; unmatched junction bases: 11. The CDR3 spans 16 residues. Germline CDR1 reads SGHVS; CDR2 reads FQNEAQ. The CDR3 loop is CASSRYRDRTQETQYF. As DNA, the CDR3 is TGTGCCAGCAGTCGATATCGGGACAGAACCCAAGAGACCCAGTACTTC.

V gene TRBV7-9 combines with J gene TRBJ1-3, with 10 bases aligning to TRBD1. This CDR3 is built from 17 residues. V was pared by 5 bases and J by 1 base, with 8 bases of the junction left unmatched. The V gene's germline CDR1 is SEHNR and CDR2 FQNEAQ (reference sequence). The CDR3 sequence: CASSHPRDRGSGNTIYF. CDR3 sequence (DNA): TGTGCCAGCAGCCATCCTCGGGACAGGGGATCTGGAAACACCATATATTTT.

J is TRBJ1-5 and V is TRBV27, with D perhaps matching TRBD1 (5 bases). Per germline, CDR1 MNHEY and CDR2 SMNVEV (reference sequence). The CDR3 length is 13 residues. Trimming removed 3 bases at V and 8 bases at J, with 11 bases between. CDR3 sequence reads: CASSFGTGEPQHF. For the CDR3, the DNA is TGTGCCAGCAGTTTCGGGACGGGGGAGCCCCAGCATTTT.

This sequence joins TRBV19 and TRBJ2-7; tentatively, D is TRBD1 (5 bases). The CDR3 runs to 14 residues. Trimming took off 1 base at V and 4 bases at J, with 11 bases between the two ends. From germline, CDR1 is LNHDA and CDR2 SQIVND (reference sequence). CDR3 nucleotide sequence: TGTGCCAGTAGTATAGGCCAGGGAAGGTACGAGCAGTACTTC. Protein sequence: CASSIGQGRYEQYF.

J is TRBJ1-4 and V is TRBV5-1; no firm D call. This CDR3 is built from 15 residues. The germline V gene encodes CDR1 SGHRS and CDR2 YFSETQ. The V gene lost 0 bases and the J gene lost 5 bases, with 11 bases spanning the gap. The CDR3 is CASSLALASNEKLFF. CDR3 sequence (DNA): TGCGCCAGCAGCTTGGCGCTGGCCTCAAATGAAAAACTGTTTTTT.

This clone was seen only once. The chain joins TRBV27 to TRBJ1-1; 8 bases fit TRBD1. Trimming cost V 2 bases and J 3 bases; bases outside gene matches: 8. Per germline, CDR1 MNHEY and CDR2 SMNVEV (reference sequence). The CDR3 is 16 residues long. CDR3 in DNA: TGTGCCAGCAGTTTACAGGGGGCGGGGTCGGACACTGAAGCTTTCTTT. Amino acid sequence: CASSLQGAGSDTEAFF.

V is TRBV2 and J is TRBJ1-1; D unclear. CDR3 length: 14 residues. Trimming removed 8 bases from V and 3 bases from J, with 16 bases in between. Germline V gene lookup returns CDR1 SNHLY and CDR2 FYNNEI. CDR3: CASQDWTPDTEAFF. For the CDR3, the DNA is TGTGCCAGCCAGGACTGGACCCCCGACACTGAAGCTTTCTTT.

This clone showed up just a few times. The genes are TRBV2 and TRBJ1-5, with 8 bases lining up with TRBD1. This CDR3 has 13 amino acids. J was trimmed by 4 bases and V by 10 bases; bases with no gene match: 6. Germline lookup yields CDR1 SNHLY and CDR2 FYNNEI. Here the CDR3 reads CATKDRVNQPQHF. In nucleotides, the CDR3 is TGTGCCACTAAGGACAGGGTGAATCAGCCCCAGCATTTT.

This chain connects TRBV6-6 to TRBJ2-5; D may be TRBD1 (5 bases). The CDR3 spans 12 residues. Germline loops: CDR1 MNHNY, CDR2 SVGAGI (reference sequence). The V and J ends lost 6 bases and 0 bases respectively, with 5 bases between them. In DNA form, the CDR3 reads TGTGCCAGCAGGACAGACCAAGAGACCCAGTACTTC. Its protein is CASRTDQETQYF.

A word on this clone: A read error may account for a junction end that differs from germline. This chain connects TRBV6-8 to TRBJ1-4; D unresolved. The germline CDR1 and CDR2 sequences are MNHGY and SAAAGT. The CDR3 has 13 residues. The CDR3 protein is CASRQRFGPLAVF. CDR3 DNA sequence: TGTGCCAGCAGACAACGGTTTGGGCCCCTGGCTGTTTTT.

V and J are TRBV28 and TRBJ2-7; the match to TRBD2 covers 7 bases. V trimming: 6 bases; J trimming: 2 bases; junction bases outside the gene matches: 7. The CDR3 contains 14 residues. Germline CDR1 and CDR2: MDHEN and SYDVKM. The CDR3 is CASRASGITYEQYF. The CDR3 DNA reads TGTGCCAGCAGGGCCAGCGGGATAACCTACGAGCAGTACTTC. The entire variable domain, with the rest obtained from reference TRBV28 and TRBJ2-7, is as follows: DVKVTQSSRYLVKRTGEKVFLECVQDMDHENMFWYRQDPGLGLRLIYFSYDVKMKEKGDIPEGYSVSREKKERFSLILESASTNQTSMYLCASRASGITYEQYFGPGTRLTVT.

The chain uses TRBV30 and TRBJ2-7; TRBD1 matches 7 bases. The CDR3 is 13 amino acids. The V gene end was trimmed by 3 bases and the J gene end by 4 bases; junction bases not matched to a gene: 6. Germline V gene lookup returns CDR1 GTSNPN and CDR2 SVGIG (reference sequence). As DNA, the CDR3 is TGTGCCTGGAGACGACAGGGAAGATACGAGCAGTACTTC. Translating it yields CAWRRQGRYEQYF.

V usage is TRBV5-4 and J usage is TRBJ2-7; D might be TRBD2 (6 bases). Germline V gene sequence: CDR1 SGHNT, CDR2 YYREEE (reference sequence). Trimming removed 4 bases at V and 3 bases at J, with 20 bases between. This CDR3 is 16 amino acids long. Here the CDR3 reads CASSVRKSAGFYEQYF. The CDR3 coding sequence is TGTGCCAGCAGCGTTAGGAAGTCGGCGGGATTCTACGAGCAGTACTTC. Variable domain in full (rest from reference TRBV5-4 and TRBJ2-7): ETGVTQSPTHLIKTRGQQVTLRCSSQSGHNTVSWYQQALGQGPQFIFQYYREEENGRGNFPPRFSGLQFPNYSSELNVNALELDDSALYLCASSVRKSAGFYEQYFGPGTRLTVT.

The gene calls are TRBV5-1 and TRBJ2-7, with D uncertain. V dropped 2 bases and J dropped 0 bases, with 6 bases sitting between them. The germline V gene has CDR1 SGHRS and CDR2 YFSETQ. This CDR3 is built from 13 residues. The CDR3 sequence: CASSFHSSYEQYF. The CDR3 nucleotides are TGCGCCAGCAGCTTCCATAGCTCCTACGAGCAGTACTTC.